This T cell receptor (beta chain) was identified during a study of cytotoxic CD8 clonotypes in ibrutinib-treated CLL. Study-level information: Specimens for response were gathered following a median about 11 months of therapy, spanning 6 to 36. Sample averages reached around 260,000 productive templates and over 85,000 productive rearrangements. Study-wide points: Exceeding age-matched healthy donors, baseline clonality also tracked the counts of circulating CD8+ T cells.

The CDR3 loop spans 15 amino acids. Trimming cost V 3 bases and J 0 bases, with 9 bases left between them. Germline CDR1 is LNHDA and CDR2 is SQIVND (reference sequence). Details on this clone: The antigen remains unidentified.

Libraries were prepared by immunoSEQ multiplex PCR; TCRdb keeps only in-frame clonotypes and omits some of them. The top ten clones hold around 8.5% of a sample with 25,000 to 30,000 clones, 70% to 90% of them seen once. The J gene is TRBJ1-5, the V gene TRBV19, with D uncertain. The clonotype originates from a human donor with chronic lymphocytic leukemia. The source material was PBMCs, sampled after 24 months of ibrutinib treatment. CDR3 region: CASSIPNSSNQPQHF. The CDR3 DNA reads TGTGCCAGTAGTATCCCAAATAGTAGCAATCAGCCCCAGCATTTT. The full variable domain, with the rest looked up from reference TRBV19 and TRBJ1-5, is DGGITQSPKYLFRKEGQNVTLSCEQNLNHDAMYWYRQDPGQGLRLIYYSQIVNDFQKGDIAEGYSVSREKKESFPLTVTSAQKNPTAFYLCASSIPNSSNQPQHFGDGTRLSIL.